These 10 T cell receptor beta chains came from one sample sequenced in a study of CD8+ T cells in alopecia areata. After isolation, RNA underwent reverse transcription to generate cDNA as the sequencing template. TCRdb's table, derived via immunoSEQ multiplex PCR, lists solely in-frame clones and lacks some. The repertoire holds 120,000 or so clones, about 50% seen once, with 10% to 13% in the top ten. Material: NKG2D-low CD8+ T cells sorted from blood. These receptors were taken from a human donor with alopecia areata.

The table lists this clone with a few counts. CDR3 bases: TGTGCCAGCAGTTTAGGGTTACTAGCGGGATTTGAACACGAGCAGTACTTC. Its translation: CASSLGLLAGFEHEQYF. J is TRBJ2-7 and V is TRBV27, with 10 bases matching TRBD2. The germline V gene encodes CDR1 MNHEY and CDR2 SMNVEV (reference sequence). The CDR3 is made up of 17 amino acids. The J segment lost 5 bases and the V segment lost 2 bases, leaving 12 bases of the junction unmatched.

This clone was found a few times. This chain uses TRBV29-1 with TRBJ2-2, with D perhaps being TRBD1 or TRBD2 (5 bases each). Germline-derived CDR1 and CDR2 are SQVTM and ANQGSEA. Trimming pared 8 bases from V and 3 bases from J, leaving 10 bases between. This CDR3 is 12 amino acids long. CDR3 coding DNA: TGCAGCTCGAGGGGTGACACCGGGGAGCTGTTTTTT. It yields the protein CSSRGDTGELFF.

The chain employs TRBV2 and TRBJ2-1; weak D call: TRBD1 (6 bases). The CDR3 length is 12 residues. The V and J ends lost 7 bases and 5 bases respectively, with 9 bases between them. Germline values: CDR1 SNHLY, CDR2 FYNNEI. CDR3 sequence (DNA): TGTGCCAGCAACAGGGTGCACAATGAGCAGTTCTTC. Translation gives CASNRVHNEQFF.

This clone showed up just a few times. The rearrangement links TRBV11-2 to TRBJ2-7; 9 nucleotides agree with TRBD2. Unmatched junction bases numbered 5, after V lost 1 base and J lost 4 bases. The germline gives CDR1 SGHAT, CDR2 FQNNGV. The length of the CDR3 is 15 residues. The CDR3 loop reads CASSLVREGRYEQYF. CDR3 DNA: TGTGCCAGCAGCTTAGTGCGGGAGGGGAGGTACGAGCAGTACTTC.

This clone was observed a few times. The genes are TRBV7-3 and TRBJ2-3; the match to TRBD2 covers 8 bases. The germline gives CDR1 SGHTA, CDR2 FQGTGA. V lost 5 bases to trimming and J lost 3 bases; unmatched junction nucleotides: 7. This CDR3 is 15 amino acids long. CDR3 amino acids: CASSPSGGGTDTQYF. The CDR3, as DNA: TGTGCCAGCAGCCCAAGCGGGGGCGGGACAGATACGCAGTATTTT.

This rearrangement joins TRBV28 to TRBJ1-6; 8 nucleotides match TRBD1. Trimming cost V 3 bases and J 7 bases; bases outside gene matches: 8. CDR1 and CDR2 (germline): MDHEN, SYDVKM. This CDR3 is built from 16 residues. The CDR3 protein is CASSFSETGVNSPLHF. In DNA form, the CDR3 reads TGTGCCAGCAGTTTCTCGGAGACAGGGGTAAATTCACCCCTCCACTTT.

This clone was detected a few times. Different DNA sequences within this sample yield the same CDR3. The J gene is TRBJ1-1, the V gene TRBV29-1; D remains ambiguous. V was shortened by 4 bases and J by 0 bases, with 3 bases between the two germline ends. CDR1 SQVTM and CDR2 ANQGSEA come from the germline V gene. CDR3 length: 11 amino acids. Written as DNA, the CDR3 is TGCAGCGTTGTTGTGAACACTGAAGCTTTCTTT. It yields the protein CSVVVNTEAFF.

V usage is TRBV29-1 and J usage is TRBJ1-5; D may be TRBD1 (6 bases). The germline gives CDR1 SQVTM, CDR2 ANQGSEA. This CDR3 has 12 amino acids. V lost 5 bases, J lost 2 bases, and 7 bases lay in between. The CDR3 nucleotides are TGCAGCGTTCGACAGGGCAATCAGCCCCAGCATTTT. This sequence encodes CSVRQGNQPQHF.

The chain carries TRBV2 and TRBJ1-2; possible D gene TRBD1, 5 bases. The CDR3 length is 13 residues. Germline V gene sequence: CDR1 SNHLY, CDR2 FYNNEI. V was pared by 1 base and J by 4 bases, with 7 bases between. The DNA of the CDR3 is TGTGCCAGCAGTGAAGTGGGGACCTATGGCTACACCTTC. This codes for CASSEVGTYGYTF.

This clone has only a few counts. The chain couples TRBV2 to TRBJ2-1, with no clear D. CDR1 is SNHLY, CDR2 FYNNEI, per germline. Trimming cost V 7 bases and J 8 bases, with 9 bases left between them. The CDR3 covers 11 residues. The CDR3 DNA is TGTGCCAGCATAGAGGATTATGAGCAGTTCTTC. Protein sequence: CASIEDYEQFF.